Below, 26 T cell receptor beta chains from the same sample are listed, as sequenced in a study of CD8 T cells in ankylosing spondylitis. TCRdb used MiXCR to reprocess the 5' RACE reads, holding one entry per CDR3 protein. The table has 200,000 to 300,000 distinct CDR3 sequences, around 25% seen once; the top ten hold roughly 0.67%. Sequencing was carried out using blood, either unsorted or a sorted T cell fraction (not recorded which). These receptor sequences come from a male donor with ankylosing spondylitis or in good health (not recorded which).

This clonotype was seen repeatedly, ten times or more. The J gene is TRBJ2-5, the V gene TRBV5-1; 13 nucleotides agree with TRBD2. Germline V gene lookup returns CDR1 SGHRS and CDR2 YFSETQ. The CDR3 loop spans 15 amino acids. V trimming: 2 bases; J trimming: 4 bases; junction bases outside the gene matches: 2. The CDR3 bases are TGCGCCAGCAGCTTTGGACTAGCGGGGGCAGAGACCCAGTACTTC. Its translation is CASSFGLAGAETQYF.

The gene calls are TRBV20-1 and TRBJ2-3; D unclear. Trimming shortened V by 3 bases and J by 2 bases, and 12 bases separated the two germline ends. Per the germline V gene, CDR1 is DFQATT and CDR2 is SNEGSKA (reference sequence). CDR3 length: 14 amino acids. This CDR3 is CSASRPRLTDTQYF. As DNA, the CDR3 is TGCAGTGCTAGCCGGCCGCGTCTCACAGATACGCAGTATTTT.

This clonotype was found a few times. The chain couples TRBV12-3 or TRBV12-4 to TRBJ2-7, with a tentative D call TRBD2 (5 bases). V was shortened by 3 bases and J by 7 bases, with 19 bases between the two germline ends. The length of the CDR3 is 15 residues. The CDR3 reads CASSFSSLGLREQYF. The CDR3 nucleotides are TGTGCCAGCAGTTTCTCTTCACTAGGCCTCCGGGAGCAGTACTTC.

This sequence joins TRBV5-4 and TRBJ1-1; the D is unclear. V was clipped by 3 bases and J by 1 base, with 10 bases between them. The germline V gene encodes CDR1 SGHNT and CDR2 YYREEE (reference sequence). This CDR3 spans 14 amino acids. The CDR3 DNA is TGTGCCAGCAGCTCGGAGGACCGGAACACTGAAGCTTTCTTT. This gives the protein CASSSEDRNTEAFF.

This clonotype was picked up a small number of times. The chain has TRBV29-1 and TRBJ2-1; the D gene could be TRBD1 or TRBD2 (5 bases each). CDR1 and CDR2 (germline): SQVTM, ANQGSEA. V was shortened by 7 bases and J by 3 bases, with 10 bases between the two germline ends. This CDR3 comprises 12 residues. The CDR3 DNA is TGCAGCGGGGGGACCCACTACAATGAGCAGTTCTTC. It specifies CSGGTHYNEQFF.

This clonotype was observed at least ten times. The chain is built from TRBV7-2 and TRBJ2-3; no clear D. Germline CDR1 and CDR2: SGHTA and FQGNSA. V was trimmed by 5 bases and J by 2 bases, leaving 5 bases between them. There are 12 residues in the CDR3. The CDR3 loop is CASSPYTDTQYF. CDR3 DNA sequence: TGTGCCAGCAGCCCGTACACAGATACGCAGTATTTT.

This clonotype has more than one count but fewer than ten. This chain links TRBV4-1 with TRBJ1-1; no clear D. This CDR3 region has 16 residues. Deletions cut 1 base from V and 6 bases from J, with 18 bases between. Germline V gene data show CDR1 as MGHRA and CDR2 as YSYEKL. CDR3 coding DNA: TGCGCCAGCAGCCAAGCCCCCCGGGGAAGGCGGGCTGAAGCTTTCTTT. This sequence encodes CASSQAPRGRRAEAFF.

This chain connects TRBV12-3 or TRBV12-4 to TRBJ1-6, with no clear D. CDR3 length equals 14 residues. Trimming removed 1 base at V and 9 bases at J, with 10 bases between. CDR3 sequence reads: CASSLGAGLSPLHF. In nucleotides, the CDR3 is TGTGCCAGCAGTTTAGGCGCAGGCCTTTCACCCCTCCACTTT.

The chain couples TRBV7-9 to TRBJ2-5; 9 positions agree with TRBD2. J gave up 1 base and V 4 bases, and 10 bases lay outside the gene matches. The V gene's germline CDR1 is SEHNR and CDR2 FQNEAQ (reference sequence). The CDR3 has 17 residues. The CDR3 here is CASSSPRAGGIQETQYF. CDR3 sequence (DNA): TGTGCCAGCAGCTCGCCCCGAGCGGGGGGCATCCAAGAGACCCAGTACTTC.

J is TRBJ2-1 and V is TRBV12-3 or TRBV12-4, with 9 nucleotides matching TRBD2. V dropped 6 bases and J dropped 6; count of bases not matched to a gene: 9. The CDR3 extends over 15 amino acids. The CDR3 bases are TGTGCCAGCAGCCTAAGGCTAGCGGGGATCAATGAGCAGTTCTTC. Protein: CASSLRLAGINEQFF.

At least ten counts were recorded for this clonotype. This chain connects TRBV12-3 or TRBV12-4 to TRBJ1-2; 8 positions match TRBD1. The CDR3 totals 13 residues. V dropped 6 bases and J dropped 4; count of bases not matched to a gene: 4. In nucleotides, the CDR3 is TGTGCCAGCAGCAACAGGGGGGCCTATGGCTACACCTTC. Residues: CASSNRGAYGYTF.

The chain combines TRBV5-5 with TRBJ2-3; D is perhaps TRBD1 or TRBD2 (5 bases each). The CDR3 contains 14 residues. Germline lookup yields CDR1 SGHKS and CDR2 YYEKEE (reference sequence). Deletions cut 2 bases from V and 6 bases from J, with 13 bases between. CDR3 protein: CASSFEPGRDTQYF. CDR3 coding DNA: TGTGCCAGCAGCTTTGAACCGGGACGGGATACGCAGTATTTT.

There are many counts of this clonotype. The chain carries TRBV2 and TRBJ2-3; possible D gene TRBD1, 6 bases. CDR1 SNHLY and CDR2 FYNNEI come from the germline V gene. The CDR3 is made up of 14 amino acids. Trimming stripped 8 bases from V and 1 base from J, with 13 bases between. CDR3 sequence: CASLPRQGTDTQYF. In DNA, the CDR3 is TGTGCCAGCCTCCCCCGACAGGGCACAGATACGCAGTATTTT.

This clonotype was counted ten times or more. The chain has TRBV29-1 and TRBJ2-1; D not certain. Looked up from germline, CDR1 is SQVTM and CDR2 is ANQGSEA. V was trimmed by 3 bases and J by 0 bases, leaving 9 bases between them. The CDR3 extends over 14 amino acids. CDR3 region: CSVESVFSYNEQFF. DNA of the CDR3: TGCAGCGTTGAGTCCGTATTCTCCTACAATGAGCAGTTCTTC.

The rearrangement uses TRBV2 and TRBJ1-2; the D gene is possibly TRBD1 (5 bases). This CDR3 region has 14 residues. The V end lost 6 bases, the J end lost 4 bases, and 15 bases lay between the germline ends. Germline V lookup: CDR1 SNHLY, CDR2 FYNNEI. The DNA of the CDR3 is TGTGCCAGCAGCGCCCGGGACTTACCCTATGGCTACACCTTC. Its translation is CASSARDLPYGYTF. The entire variable domain, with the rest obtained from reference TRBV2 and TRBJ1-2, is as follows: EPEVTQTPSHQVTQMGQEVILRCVPISNHLYFYWYRQILGQKVEFLVSFYNNEISEKSEIFDDQFSVERPDGSNFTLKIRSTKLEDSAMYFCASSARDLPYGYTFGSGTRLTVV.

The V gene is TRBV20-1, the J gene TRBJ2-3; D is possibly TRBD2 (5 bases). Trimming took off 6 bases at V and 8 bases at J, with 15 bases between the two ends. CDR1 and CDR2 from the germline V gene are DFQATT and SNEGSKA (reference sequence). CDR3 size: 12 residues. In DNA form, the CDR3 reads TGCAGTGCCAGCAAAGAGGGTCGTACGCAGTATTTT. It is translated as CSASKEGRTQYF.

The J gene is TRBJ2-7, the V gene TRBV7-6; 8 bases line up with TRBD2. The V gene's germline CDR1 is SGHVS and CDR2 FNYEAQ. The CDR3 sequence is 12 residues long. J gave up 5 bases and V 5 bases, and 2 bases lay outside the gene matches. The CDR3 region has the DNA TGTGCCAGCAGCATGCGGGGGGACGAGCAGTACTTC. Its translation: CASSMRGDEQYF.

This clonotype came up a few times. The chain uses TRBV20-1 and TRBJ1-1, with D perhaps TRBD1 (6 bases). Between the trimmed V and J ends, which lost 3 bases and 3 bases, there was a span of 14 bases. Germline lookup yields CDR1 DFQATT and CDR2 SNEGSKA (reference sequence). CDR3 length: 14 residues. The CDR3 spells CSASRGAVYTEAFF. The CDR3 nucleotides read TGCAGTGCTAGTAGGGGGGCGGTTTACACTGAAGCTTTCTTT.

This clonotype was counted only a few times. J is TRBJ2-1 and V is TRBV20-1, with a tentative D call TRBD2 (5 bases). Germline V gives CDR1 DFQATT, CDR2 SNEGSKA (reference sequence). The V end lost 2 bases, the J end lost 4 bases, and 12 bases lay between the germline ends. The CDR3 has 14 residues. CDR3 region: CSARRAARYNEQFF. The CDR3 bases are TGCAGTGCTAGAAGAGCGGCAAGATACAATGAGCAGTTCTTC.

The gene calls are TRBV7-3 and TRBJ2-3, with 10 positions matching TRBD2. The germline V gene encodes CDR1 SGHTA and CDR2 FQGTGA. After removal of 2 bases from V and 5 bases from J, the junction contained 4 bases not matched to a gene. This CDR3 spans 15 amino acids. The CDR3 sequence: CASSLSSGGVDTQYF. Here the CDR3 DNA reads TGTGCCAGCAGCTTATCTAGCGGGGGTGTAGATACGCAGTATTTT.

This clonotype was seen more than once but under ten times. The rearrangement uses TRBV6-1 and TRBJ2-1; a possible D gene is TRBD2 (6 bases). Germline V gene data show CDR1 as MNHNS and CDR2 as SASEGT. This CDR3 comprises 14 residues. Between the trimmed V and J ends, which lost 11 bases and 7 bases, there was a span of 21 bases. Here the CDR3 reads CASSRRGASNEQFF. CDR3 bases: TGTGCCTCAAGTCGGAGGGGCGCATCGAATGAGCAGTTCTTC.

This clonotype was recorded at least ten times. V and J are TRBV13 and TRBJ2-5; 8 bases line up with TRBD2. Germline assignment: CDR1 PRHDT and CDR2 FYEKMQ (reference sequence). Unmatched junction bases numbered 7, after V lost 2 bases and J lost 2 bases. This CDR3 contains 16 residues. Here the CDR3 DNA reads TGTGCCAGCAGCTTATCGGGTAGCGGGGAACAAGAGACCCAGTACTTC. Amino acid sequence: CASSLSGSGEQETQYF.

V gene TRBV7-9 combines with J gene TRBJ2-3, with 9 positions matching TRBD1. CDR3 length: 16 residues. The V gene end was trimmed by 1 base and the J gene end by 5 bases; junction bases not matched to a gene: 7. From germline, CDR1 is SEHNR and CDR2 FQNEAQ (reference sequence). The CDR3 nucleotides are TGTGCCAGCAGCTTAGATCCCGGACAGGGGCGAGATACGCAGTATTTT. Translation: CASSLDPGQGRDTQYF.

This sequence joins TRBV6-5 and TRBJ2-2; D remains ambiguous. Trimming took 0 bases from V and 6 from J, leaving 8 bases between them. The germline gives CDR1 MNHEY, CDR2 SVGAGI. The CDR3 has 14 amino acids. CDR3 loop: CASSYSQGPGELFF. The CDR3 nucleotides are TGTGCCAGCAGTTACTCTCAAGGGCCCGGGGAGCTGTTTTTT.

This clonotype occurred many times. The V gene is TRBV7-9, the J gene TRBJ1-5, with D perhaps matching TRBD1 (5 bases). V lost 1 base and J lost 6, with 10 bases in between. Germline V lookup: CDR1 SEHNR, CDR2 FQNEAQ (reference sequence). This CDR3 comprises 14 residues. The CDR3 reads CASSLEGYGQPQHF. The CDR3 nucleotides are TGTGCCAGCAGCTTAGAGGGGTATGGTCAGCCCCAGCATTTT.

The V call is TRBV7-9, the J call TRBJ1-5; D is unclear. Looked up from germline, CDR1 is SEHNR and CDR2 is FQNEAQ (reference sequence). The CDR3 length is 15 residues. Trimming left V 5 bases short and J 2 bases short, with 13 bases between. The CDR3 nucleotides read TGTGCCAGCAGCGGCGGACGGGGAGGCAATCAGCCCCAGCATTTT. It codes for CASSGGRGGNQPQHF.